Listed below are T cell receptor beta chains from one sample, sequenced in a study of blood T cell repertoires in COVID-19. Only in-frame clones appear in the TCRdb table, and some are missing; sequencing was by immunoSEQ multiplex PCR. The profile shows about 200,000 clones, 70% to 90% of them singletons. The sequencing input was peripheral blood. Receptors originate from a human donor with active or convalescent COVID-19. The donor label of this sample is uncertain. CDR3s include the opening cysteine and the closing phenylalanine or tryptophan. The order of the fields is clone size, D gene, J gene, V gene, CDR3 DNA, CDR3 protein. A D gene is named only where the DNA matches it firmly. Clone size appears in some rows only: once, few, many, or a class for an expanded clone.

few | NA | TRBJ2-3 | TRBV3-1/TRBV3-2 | TGTGCCAGCAGCTCCTACGGGGGGCCGAGCACAGATACGCAGTATTTT | CASSSYGGPSTDTQYF
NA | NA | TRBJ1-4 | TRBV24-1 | TGTGCCACCAGTGGCGGGGATGGAACTAATGAAAAACTGTTTTTT | CATSGGDGTNEKLFF
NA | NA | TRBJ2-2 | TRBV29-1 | TGCAGCGTTGAAAAAGGGGGAGACACCGGGGAGCTGTTTTTT | CSVEKGGDTGELFF
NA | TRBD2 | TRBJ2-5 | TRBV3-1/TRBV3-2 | TGTGCCAGCAGCCAACGACTAGCGGGGTCCCAGCCCATCAAAGAGACCCAGTACTTC | CASSQRLAGSQPIKETQYF
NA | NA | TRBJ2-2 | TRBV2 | TGTGCCAGCAACACGGACACGTCCACCGGGGAGCTGTTTTTT | CASNTDTSTGELFF
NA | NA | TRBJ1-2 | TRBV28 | TGTGCCAGCAGTTTCAGGGATAACTATGGCTACACCTTC | CASSFRDNYGYTF
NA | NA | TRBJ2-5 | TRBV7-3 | TGTGCCAGCAGCCCCGAGGGGGGGCAAGAGACCCAGTACTTC | CASSPEGGQETQYF
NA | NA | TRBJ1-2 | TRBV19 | TGTGCCAGTAGTATCCCCACACGTTCACCCAGTTACTATGGCTACACCTTC | CASSIPTRSPSYYGYTF
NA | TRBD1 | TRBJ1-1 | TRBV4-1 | TGCGCCAGCAGCGTACACAGGGGGCTAGTAACTGAAGCTTTCTTT | CASSVHRGLVTEAFF
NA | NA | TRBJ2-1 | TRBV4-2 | TGTGCCAGCAGCCAAGATTCAGACTCCTCCTACAATGAGCAGTTCTTC | CASSQDSDSSYNEQFF
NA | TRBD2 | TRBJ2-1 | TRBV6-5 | TGTGCCAGCAGGGGACTAGCGGGAACTTACAATGAGCAGTTCTTC | CASRGLAGTYNEQFF
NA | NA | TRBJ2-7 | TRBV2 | TGTGCCAGCAGTGATGTGTTCGAGCGGACCTACGAGCAGTACTTC | CASSDVFERTYEQYF
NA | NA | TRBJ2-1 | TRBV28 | TGTGCCAGCTCTATCCAGGGACTGGAGCAGTTCTTC | CASSIQGLEQFF
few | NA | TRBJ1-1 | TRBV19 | TGTGCCAGTAGTATAGTTAGGTTCCGTTCGGGTTTGACTGAAGCTTTCTTT | CASSIVRFRSGLTEAFF
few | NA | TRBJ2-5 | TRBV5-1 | TGCGCCAGCACTACGGGAGTCCAAGAGACCCAGTACTTC | CASTTGVQETQYF
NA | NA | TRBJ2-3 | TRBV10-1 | TGCGCCAGCAGTAGGGAGCGGGCAGATACGCAGTATTTT | CASSRERADTQYF
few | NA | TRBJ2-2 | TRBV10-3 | TGTGCCATCAGTGGGGGCTTTAACACCGGGGAGCTGTTTTTT | CAISGGFNTGELFF
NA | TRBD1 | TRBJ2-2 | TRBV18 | TGTGCCAGCCCGTCGACAGGGCTGAACACCGGGGAGCTGTTTTTT | CASPSTGLNTGELFF
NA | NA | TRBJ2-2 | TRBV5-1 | TGCGCCAGCAGCTTGGCCAGGGCCGGGGAGCTGTTTTTT | CASSLARAGELFF
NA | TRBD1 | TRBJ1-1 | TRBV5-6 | TGTGCCAGCAGCTTAGGGACAGGCCTAAACACTGAAGCTTTCTTT | CASSLGTGLNTEAFF
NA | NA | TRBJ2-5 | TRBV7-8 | TGTGCCAGCAGCTTAGATCGGGGAGGGGGAGAGACCCAGTACTTC | CASSLDRGGGETQYF
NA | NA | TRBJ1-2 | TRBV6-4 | TGTGCCAGCAGTGACTCAGGGGGTTTCTATGGCTACACCTTC | CASSDSGGFYGYTF